This T cell receptor beta chain comes out of a study of blood T cell repertoires in COVID-19. Under the authors' procedure: It was from reference gene primer amplification that nucleated cell counts were estimated. The repertoire was sequenced with immunoSEQ multiplex PCR; TCRdb's copy has only in-frame clones and lacks some. The D gene and trimming were derived from the DNA, and the V and J assignments and clone size from that table. Of tens of thousands of clones listed, 85% to 90% are singletons. The CDR3 sequence is 14 residues long. Germline CDR1 is SGHAT and CDR2 is FQNNGV. Trimming took 5 bases from V and 5 from J; bases not matched to a gene: 5.

The sequenced material came from peripheral blood. This chain links TRBV11-2 with TRBJ1-4, with TRBD1 matching over 7 bases. This clonotype was sampled from a man aged 55 to 70 with acute or convalescent COVID-19. CDR3 protein: CASSRRGVNEKLFF. CDR3 in DNA: TGTGCCAGCAGCCGCAGGGGGGTGAATGAAAAACTGTTTTTT.